This passage covers 8 T cell receptor beta chains from one sample sequenced in a study of blood T cell repertoires in COVID-19. The method was immunoSEQ multiplex PCR; TCRdb's version includes in-frame clones alone and lacks a portion of them. Of approximately 190,000 clones in the sample, around 80% were seen once. The sample comprised peripheral blood. The source of these receptors is a woman in her sixties or seventies with COVID-19, enrolled during active disease.

This rearrangement joins TRBV6-4 to TRBJ1-1; 8 nucleotides line up with TRBD1. Germline CDR1 is MRHNA and CDR2 is SNTAGT. The CDR3 consists of 14 residues. V shed 6 bases and J 3 bases; nucleotides not matched to a gene: 6. CDR3 DNA sequence: TGTGCCAGCAGAGAAGGACAGGGCTACACTGAAGCTTTCTTT. Protein: CASREGQGYTEAFF.

This CDR3 reads CASSLRLPKRERLQETQYF. In DNA, the CDR3 is TGTGCCAGCAGTTTACGACTCCCAAAGCGGGAGCGCCTCCAAGAGACCCAGTACTTC. The V call is TRBV27, the J call TRBJ2-5, with 8 bases identical to TRBD2. The germline V gene encodes CDR1 MNHEY and CDR2 SMNVEV (reference sequence). The CDR3 sequence is 19 residues long. J was trimmed by 1 base and V by 2 bases; bases with no gene match: 15.

This clone appeared a few times. The chain is built from TRBV4-1 and TRBJ2-3; 9 nucleotides line up with TRBD2. The trim removed 1 base at V and 5 bases at J, leaving 13 bases unmatched. Germline V gene lookup returns CDR1 MGHRA and CDR2 YSYEKL. The CDR3 is 18 residues long. The CDR3 nucleotides read TGCGCCAGCAGCCAAGTTCCCGGGACTAGCATGGGAGGAGATACGCAGTATTTT. Translating it yields CASSQVPGTSMGGDTQYF.

This clone was observed a single time. This rearrangement joins TRBV9 to TRBJ2-1; D is perhaps TRBD2 (7 bases). The CDR3 is 17 residues long. The V gene's germline CDR1 is SGDLS and CDR2 YYNGEE. V lost 7 bases, J lost 9 bases, and 29 bases lay in between. The CDR3 loop is CASGPKVGGPVPSEQFF. CDR3 bases: TGTGCCAGCGGCCCCAAGGTGGGGGGGCCGGTCCCCAGTGAGCAGTTCTTC.

The V and J genes are TRBV5-1 and TRBJ2-3, with 7 bases aligning to TRBD2. Germline V lookup: CDR1 SGHRS, CDR2 YFSETQ. The trim removed 5 bases at V and 0 bases at J, leaving 6 bases unmatched. The CDR3 is made up of 15 amino acids. The CDR3 region is CASREGLTSTDTQYF. The CDR3 DNA is TGCGCCAGCAGAGAGGGACTAACTAGCACAGATACGCAGTATTTT.

This chain connects TRBV19 to TRBJ1-3, with D possibly being TRBD1 (6 bases). Trimming took 6 bases from V and 4 from J, leaving 16 bases between them. Looked up from germline, CDR1 is LNHDA and CDR2 is SQIVND (reference sequence). The length of the CDR3 is 15 residues. The CDR3: CASSQFQGTGNTIYF. CDR3 coding DNA: TGTGCCAGTAGCCAATTTCAGGGGACCGGAAACACCATATATTTT.

CDR3 DNA sequence: TGTGCCAGCAGTGACCAGGGGGCGCAGACCGGGGAGCTGTTTTTT. Translation: CASSDQGAQTGELFF. The chain links TRBV2 to TRBJ2-2; the match to TRBD1 covers 8 bases. Germline V CDR1 and CDR2: SNHLY, FYNNEI. The V and J ends lost 3 bases and 5 bases, in that order; junction bases with no gene match: 5. The CDR3 runs 15 residues.

This chain connects TRBV13 to TRBJ2-1, with 8 bases that match TRBD2. V was pared by 4 bases and J by 3 bases, with 11 bases of the junction left unmatched. Germline V CDR1 and CDR2: PRHDT, FYEKMQ (reference sequence). This CDR3 comprises 17 residues. DNA of the CDR3: TGTGCCAGCAGCTCCAATGTAGCGGGACGATTCTACAATGAGCAGTTCTTC. The encoded protein is CASSSNVAGRFYNEQFF.